These 20 T cell receptor beta chains share one sample of origin, sequenced in a study of blood T cell repertoires in COVID-19. Assay used: immunoSEQ multiplex PCR; TCRdb lists only in-frame clones, some missing. In the table there are about 360,000 clones, about 86% of which are singletons. The material sequenced was peripheral blood. The receptor source for this set is a woman in her sixties with COVID-19, enrolled during active disease.

The V and J genes are TRBV20-1 and TRBJ1-1; D is ambiguous. The CDR3 has 11 amino acids. The germline gives CDR1 DFQATT, CDR2 SNEGSKA (reference sequence). Trimming removed 7 bases at V and 2 bases at J, with 8 bases between. CDR3 coding DNA: TGCAGTGAAGGGAGAAACACTGAAGCTTTCTTT. Its translation is CSEGRNTEAFF.

The chain has TRBV6-6 and TRBJ2-2; D is undetermined. V was pared by 5 bases and J by 7 bases, with 11 bases between. CDR1 is MNHNY and CDR2 is SVGAGI in the germline V gene (reference sequence). The CDR3 has 13 amino acids. The CDR3 DNA follows: TGTGCCAGCAGTACTATTCCGGGCGGGGAGCTGTTTTTT. Protein: CASSTIPGGELFF.

The CDR3 DNA reads TGTGCCAGCAGCTTGGGACAGGGGCTCGGCTACACCTTC. It yields the protein CASSLGQGLGYTF. The chain couples TRBV7-9 to TRBJ1-2; 10 nucleotides match TRBD1. CDR1 SEHNR and CDR2 FQNEAQ come from the germline V gene (reference sequence). The CDR3 extends over 13 amino acids. V gave up 3 bases and J gave up 8 bases; unmatched junction bases: 3.

The chain recombines TRBV7-2 with TRBJ2-7; a possible D gene is TRBD2 (7 bases). V lost 1 base to trimming and J lost 2 bases, with 21 bases between them. The CDR3 loop spans 18 amino acids. Germline values: CDR1 SGHTA, CDR2 FQGNSA. As DNA, the CDR3 is TGTGCCAGCAGCTTAGTAGGGGGGGACGAGACGTCAACCTACGAGCAGTACTTC. This codes for CASSLVGGDETSTYEQYF.

This clone was detected only a few times. The CDR3 DNA reads as TGTGCCAGCAGCTTGATCGGGGGGTCCACCGGGGAGCTGTTTTTT. Translation: CASSLIGGSTGELFF. This sequence joins TRBV11-2 and TRBJ2-2; the match to TRBD2 covers 7 bases. The V gene's germline CDR1 is SGHAT and CDR2 FQNNGV. The CDR3 is made up of 15 amino acids. Trimming cost V 3 bases and J 4 bases; bases outside gene matches: 5.

The J gene is TRBJ1-2, the V gene TRBV10-3; TRBD1 is a possible D gene (6 bases). Germline CDR1 ENHRY, CDR2 SYGVKD. The CDR3 consists of 13 residues. Trimming left V 6 bases short and J 7 bases short, with 15 bases between. The CDR3 nucleotides read TGTGCCATCAGGACTAACAGGGAGGGTGGCTACACCTTC. It specifies CAIRTNREGGYTF.

The V gene is TRBV10-3, the J gene TRBJ2-2, with D possibly being TRBD2 (6 bases). The germline V gene has CDR1 ENHRY and CDR2 SYGVKD. The length of the CDR3 is 14 residues. Trimming shortened V by 8 bases and J by 1 base, and 11 bases separated the two germline ends. DNA of the CDR3: TGTGCCATCCCGGGCGGGGAGAACACCGGGGAGCTGTTTTTT. It encodes CAIPGGENTGELFF.

CDR3 in amino acids: CASSGSGDALPFTDTQYF. The DNA of the CDR3 is TGCGCCAGCAGCGGTAGCGGGGACGCCCTACCTTTCACAGATACGCAGTATTTT. The J gene is TRBJ2-3, the V gene TRBV5-1, with 8 nucleotides matching TRBD2. CDR1 is SGHRS and CDR2 is YFSETQ in the germline V gene. CDR3 size: 18 residues. V lost 4 bases and J lost 2; bases outside the gene matches: 15.

The rearrangement uses TRBV5-4 and TRBJ2-2; 11 bases fit TRBD2. This CDR3 comprises 17 residues. Trimming at V came to 1 base and at J to 4 bases, leaving 6 bases not matched to a gene. Germline CDR1 SGHNT, CDR2 YYREEE (reference sequence). As DNA, the CDR3 is TGTGCCAGCAGCTTGTTACTAGCGGGAGTCGGCACCGGGGAGCTGTTTTTT. Translation gives CASSLLLAGVGTGELFF.

The chain uses TRBV29-1 and TRBJ1-2; TRBD1 matches at 8 bases. Germline lookup yields CDR1 SQVTM and CDR2 ANQGSEA. The ends lost 1 base at V and 8 bases at J; junction bases unmatched: 6. The CDR3 spans 13 residues. The CDR3 sequence: CSVEVPDRGGYTF. For the CDR3, the DNA is TGCAGCGTTGAAGTACCCGACAGGGGAGGCTACACCTTC.

This clone was picked up a small number of times. The chain combines TRBV27 with TRBJ1-3; unclear D gene. This CDR3 has 12 residues. Germline V lookup: CDR1 MNHEY, CDR2 SMNVEV (reference sequence). V gave up 8 bases and J gave up 4 bases, with 9 bases separating them. CDR3 DNA: TGTGCCAGCTCGGGAGGCGGAAACACCATATATTTT. It encodes CASSGGGNTIYF.

In this sample, this clone turned up once. This chain uses TRBV5-1 with TRBJ2-7; TRBD2 aligns across 10 bases. V lost 3 bases, J lost 5 bases, and 8 bases stayed unmatched. This CDR3 region has 15 residues. Germline CDR1 reads SGHRS; CDR2 reads YFSETQ. The DNA of the CDR3 is TGCGCCAGCAGCTATCGGGTAGCGGGGGGCAACGAGCAGTACTTC. It specifies CASSYRVAGGNEQYF.

V usage is TRBV13 and J usage is TRBJ2-3, with TRBD2 identical over 8 bases. V shed 7 bases, J shed 6 bases, and the junction held 9 bases outside the gene matches. CDR1 is PRHDT, CDR2 FYEKMQ, per germline (reference sequence). There are 14 residues in the CDR3. The chain's CDR3 is CASTRSGGTDTQYF. The CDR3 DNA reads as TGTGCCAGCACAAGGAGCGGGGGTACGGATACGCAGTATTTT.

This clone was seen a single time. The chain carries TRBV7-8 and TRBJ2-7; D might be TRBD2 (5 bases). V dropped 8 bases and J dropped 2 bases, with 16 bases sitting between them. The CDR3 consists of 14 residues. Germline values: CDR1 SGHVS, CDR2 FQNEAQ. The CDR3 coding sequence is TGTGCCAGCGCGGAGGTCCGGCGTACCTACGAGCAGTACTTC. The encoded protein is CASAEVRRTYEQYF.

This sequence joins TRBV5-1 and TRBJ2-5; 7 bases map to TRBD1. This CDR3 spans 13 amino acids. V lost 4 bases to trimming and J lost 3 bases; unmatched junction nucleotides: 3. CDR1 SGHRS and CDR2 YFSETQ come from the germline V gene. CDR3 sequence reads: CASSRGTEETQYF. CDR3 bases: TGCGCCAGCAGCCGAGGGACAGAAGAGACCCAGTACTTC.

The V gene is TRBV29-1, the J gene TRBJ2-3; 9 bases agree with TRBD2. J lost 8 bases, V lost 3 bases, and 12 bases had no gene match. Germline V gene sequence: CDR1 SQVTM, CDR2 ANQGSEA. CDR3 length: 15 residues. The CDR3 bases are TGCAGCGTTGAGGCGGTGCTAGCGGGGAAGGGTACGCAGTATTTT. It translates to CSVEAVLAGKGTQYF.

This clone was observed a few times. The V and J genes are TRBV11-3 and TRBJ2-7; the match to TRBD2 covers 8 bases. The length of the CDR3 is 15 residues. Germline values: CDR1 SGHNT, CDR2 YENEEA. J lost 7 bases, V lost 4 bases, and 12 bases had no gene match. This CDR3 reads CASSSAAGVTGEQYF. The CDR3 DNA reads TGTGCCAGCAGCTCTGCAGCGGGGGTTACTGGTGAGCAGTACTTC.

V is TRBV3-1 (or the pseudogene TRBV3-2) and J is TRBJ1-1, with a possible D match to TRBD1 (6 bases). The germline gives CDR1 LGHDT, CDR2 YNNKEL (reference sequence). Trimming took off 3 bases at V and 11 bases at J, with 16 bases between the two ends. The CDR3 spans 13 residues. The CDR3 protein is CASSHDGGGWAFF. The CDR3 region has the DNA TGTGCCAGCAGCCACGATGGGGGGGGCTGGGCTTTCTTT.

This sequence joins TRBV11-2 and TRBJ1-3, with 7 bases identical to TRBD1. Trimming took 5 bases from V and 8 from J; bases not matched to a gene: 0. The germline gives CDR1 SGHAT, CDR2 FQNNGV. The length of the CDR3 is 11 residues. Here the CDR3 reads CASSRGHTIYF. The CDR3 DNA is TGTGCCAGCAGCAGGGGGCACACCATATATTTT.

The chain uses TRBV28 and TRBJ1-1; weak D call: TRBD1 (5 bases). CDR3 length equals 12 residues. Trimming took off 6 bases at V and 4 bases at J, with 9 bases between the two ends. Germline-derived CDR1 and CDR2 are MDHEN and SYDVKM. CDR3 in DNA: TGTGCCAGCAGCATACAGGTCACTGAAGCTTTCTTT. Translation: CASSIQVTEAFF.